The 18 T cell receptor beta chains listed next were all sequenced from one sample in a study of cytomegalovirus exposure and HLA in healthy donors. PCR involved 60 Vbeta and 13 Jbeta primers. Generated by immunoSEQ multiplex PCR, the TCRdb table keeps only in-frame clones and is missing some. The sample shows 50,000 to 60,000 clones, roughly 74% of them seen only once. The sample comprised PBMCs. These receptors were obtained from a female donor in good health and CMV-seronegative.

The chain uses TRBV9 and TRBJ1-4, with D perhaps TRBD1 (5 bases). V was cut by 0 bases and J by 0 bases, with 12 bases left in between. Germline values: CDR1 SGDLS, CDR2 YYNGEE. This CDR3 has 17 amino acids. DNA for the CDR3: TGTGCCAGCAGCGTAGGGGGGGGAATTGCAACTAATGAAAAACTGTTTTTT. Encoded protein: CASSVGGGIATNEKLFF. The variable domain in full, with the rest retrieved from reference TRBV9 and TRBJ1-4, is DSGVTQTPKHLITATGQRVTLRCSPRSGDLSVYWYQQSLDQGLQFLIQYYNGEERAKGNILERFSAQQFPDLHSELNLSSLELGDSALYFCASSVGGGIATNEKLFFGSGTQLSVL.

This clone was observed a handful of times. V and J are TRBV30 and TRBJ1-5; D possibly corresponds to TRBD1 (5 bases). The CDR3 has 14 residues. In germline, CDR1 is GTSNPN, CDR2 SVGIG (reference sequence). The ends were cut back, 0 bases at V and 4 bases at J, with 10 bases in the middle. The CDR3, as DNA: TGTGCCTGGAGTGTAATGAAGGGGAATCAGCCCCAGCATTTT. This codes for CAWSVMKGNQPQHF.

The chain combines TRBV25-1 with TRBJ2-7; tentatively, D is TRBD2 (6 bases). CDR3 length equals 12 residues. Trimming took off 6 bases at V and 6 bases at J, with 12 bases between the two ends. The germline V gene encodes CDR1 MGHDK and CDR2 SYGVNS. Here the CDR3 DNA reads TGTGCCAGCAGGGCGGCGGGGCGCGAGCAGTACTTC. Amino acids: CASRAAGREQYF.

This chain's CDR3 is CASSLNRDSTEAFF. CDR3 DNA: TGTGCCAGCAGCTTAAACAGGGATTCCACTGAAGCTTTCTTT. The J gene is TRBJ1-1, the V gene TRBV7-3; D might be TRBD1 (6 bases). The germline V and J ends were trimmed by 1 base and 4 bases, with 10 bases remaining between them. The CDR3 length is 14 residues. Germline CDR1 is SGHTA and CDR2 is FQGTGA.

This chain links TRBV11-2 with TRBJ1-4; D is possibly TRBD1 (6 bases). Trimming stripped 5 bases from V and 7 bases from J, with 14 bases between. Germline CDR1 reads SGHAT; CDR2 reads FQNNGV. The CDR3 spans 14 residues. In DNA, the CDR3 is TGTGCCAGCAGCACCGTAGCCAGGGGTGAAAAACTGTTTTTT. This translates into CASSTVARGEKLFF.

This clone has just a few counts. CDR3 sequence (DNA): TGTGCCAGCAGCCCCATAAGGGGACAGGGAACCTACGAGCAGTACTTC. Translation gives CASSPIRGQGTYEQYF. The chain couples TRBV11-2 to TRBJ2-5; 9 bases are shared with TRBD1. The better agreement between TRBJ2-7 and the DNA end casts doubt on the J call. CDR3 length: 16 residues. The germline V gene has CDR1 SGHAT and CDR2 FQNNGV.

The sample holds a few counts of this clone. CDR3 amino acids: CASSQVAAAPLHF. CDR3 DNA sequence: TGCGCCAGCAGCCAAGTTGCGGCAGCACCCCTCCACTTT. This chain links TRBV4-3 with TRBJ1-6, with D hard to call. Germline CDR1 is LGHNA and CDR2 is YSLEER. The CDR3 contains 13 residues. V was shortened by 1 base and J by 11 bases, with 9 bases between the two germline ends.

The chain joins TRBV25-1 to TRBJ1-2; D perhaps matches TRBD1 (5 bases). Germline loops: CDR1 MGHDK, CDR2 SYGVNS. V lost 1 base and J 10 bases, leaving 19 bases between the germline ends. This CDR3 spans 15 amino acids. DNA for the CDR3: TGTGCCAGCAGTGAATTTACCAGGGCGCCTTTGGACTACACCTTC. This codes for CASSEFTRAPLDYTF.

The gene calls are TRBV10-3 and TRBJ1-2; D unresolved. The CDR3 contains 16 residues. V was cut by 3 bases and J by 4 bases, with 18 bases left in between. Germline loops: CDR1 ENHRY, CDR2 SYGVKD. DNA of the CDR3: TGTGCCATCAGTGAATGGTCCGGCGGGGAATTCTATGGCTACACCTTC. Protein product: CAISEWSGGEFYGYTF.

The chain employs TRBV2 and TRBJ2-7; the match to TRBD1 covers 7 bases. Losses at the gene ends were 4 bases for V and 6 bases for J; bases not matched to a gene: 6. This CDR3 is 13 amino acids long. The germline V gene encodes CDR1 SNHLY and CDR2 FYNNEI. The CDR3 bases are TGTGCCAGCAGTGGACCGACAGGGATCGAGCAGTACTTC. Its translation: CASSGPTGIEQYF.

The V gene is TRBV7-8, the J gene TRBJ2-7, with 8 bases fitting TRBD1. J lost 3 bases, V lost 5 bases, and 12 bases had no gene match. The CDR3 length is 16 residues. Germline CDR1 SGHVS, CDR2 FQNEAQ. CDR3 residues: CASSQGDRYSVYEQYF. In nucleotides, the CDR3 is TGTGCCAGCAGCCAGGGGGACAGGTACTCCGTCTACGAGCAGTACTTC.

The V gene is TRBV7-2, the J gene TRBJ1-4, with 7 bases fitting TRBD1. V lost 7 bases and J lost 5; bases outside the gene matches: 10. Germline loops: CDR1 SGHTA, CDR2 FQGNSA. The CDR3 extends over 15 amino acids. CDR3 DNA sequence: TGTGCCAGCATTCCCCTGGGACAGCCGAATGAAAAACTGTTTTTT. It yields the protein CASIPLGQPNEKLFF. Filled out from reference TRBV7-2 and TRBJ1-4, the complete variable domain reads GAGVSQSPSNKVTEKGKDVELRCDPISGHTALYWYRQSLGQGLEFLIYFQGNSAPDKSGLPSDRFSAERTGGSVSTLTIQRTQQEDSAVYLCASIPLGQPNEKLFFGSGTQLSVL.

On this clone: This CDR3 is missing its conserved last phenylalanine or tryptophan, likely due to a read error. J is TRBJ2-2 and V is TRBV19; D perhaps matches TRBD1 (6 bases). V lost 9 bases to trimming and J lost 3 bases, with 20 bases between them. This CDR3 is 16 amino acids long. The germline gives CDR1 LNHDA, CDR2 SQIVND (reference sequence). In DNA, the CDR3 is TGTGCCAGCGTAATAGGGGACACCCGATACACCGGGGAGCTGTTTGTT. It yields the protein CASVIGDTRYTGELFV.

V usage is TRBV10-3 and J usage is TRBJ1-1; TRBD1 matches 8 bases. Trimming removed 4 bases from V and 5 bases from J; junction bases left unmatched: 6. The CDR3 extends over 14 amino acids. Per germline, CDR1 ENHRY and CDR2 SYGVKD. The CDR3 is CAISVEQGETEAFF. As DNA, the CDR3 is TGTGCCATCAGTGTGGAACAGGGGGAAACTGAAGCTTTCTTT.

With respect to this clone: The same CDR3 is also encoded by other DNA sequences in this sample. The V gene is TRBV19, the J gene TRBJ2-7; 8 bases line up with TRBD2. Looked up from germline, CDR1 is LNHDA and CDR2 is SQIVND (reference sequence). CDR3 length: 12 residues. V dropped 6 bases and J dropped 5; count of bases not matched to a gene: 3. The CDR3, as DNA: TGTGCCAGTAGCCGGGGGGGCCACGAGCAGTACTTC. It yields the protein CASSRGGHEQYF. The full variable domain, in which reference TRBV19 and TRBJ2-7 provide the parts outside the CDR3, is DGGITQSPKYLFRKEGQNVTLSCEQNLNHDAMYWYRQDPGQGLRLIYYSQIVNDFQKGDIAEGYSVSREKKESFPLTVTSAQKNPTAFYLCASSRGGHEQYFGPGTRLTVT.

The chain joins TRBV18 to TRBJ1-2, with 9 positions matching TRBD1. Germline V gene sequence: CDR1 KGHSH, CDR2 LQKENI. The V gene end was trimmed by 6 bases and the J gene end by 2 bases; junction bases not matched to a gene: 4. The CDR3 length is 14 residues. The CDR3 bases are TGTGCCAGCTCTGCACAGGGGGCGAACTATGGCTACACCTTC. Translated: CASSAQGANYGYTF.

This clone has only a few counts. The chain carries TRBV5-1 and TRBJ2-2; TRBD1 agrees at 8 bases. Germline loops: CDR1 SGHRS, CDR2 YFSETQ. Trimming cost V 2 bases and J 2 bases; bases outside gene matches: 2. The CDR3 covers 15 residues. The CDR3 DNA sequence: TGCGCCAGCAGCTTCGGGACAGGTAACACCGGGGAGCTGTTTTTT. This gives the protein CASSFGTGNTGELFF.

The DNA for the CDR3 is TGTGCCAGCAGCCAAGGTTTTATAGACTATAAAGAGACCCAGTACTTC. Translated, it gives CASSQGFIDYKETQYF. V usage is TRBV14 and J usage is TRBJ2-5, with a weak D call TRBD2 (5 bases). The CDR3 runs to 16 residues. Germline V gene lookup returns CDR1 SGHDN and CDR2 FVKESK. V lost 1 base and J lost 3, with 15 bases in between. The full variable domain, completed using reference TRBV14 and TRBJ2-5, is EAGVTQFPSHSVIEKGQTVTLRCDPISGHDNLYWYRRVMGKEIKFLLHFVKESKQDESGMPNNRFLAERTGGTYSTLKVQPAELEDSGVYFCASSQGFIDYKETQYFGPGTRLLVL.